Given below is one TCR beta chain in context. The data are from a study of cytomegalovirus exposure and HLA in healthy donors. This PCR relied on a set of 60 Vbeta primers and 13 Jbeta primers. The repertoire was sequenced with immunoSEQ multiplex PCR; TCRdb's copy has only in-frame clones and lacks some. This sample yields more than 130,000 clones, of which roughly 79% are seen a single time; about 2.5% belongs to the top ten. Sequenced: PBMCs. This TCR derives from a male donor in good health and CMV-seronegative.

This CDR3 reads CASLGTGYGYTF. In DNA form, the CDR3 reads TGTGCCAGCCTGGGGACAGGTTATGGCTACACCTTC. The J gene is TRBJ1-2, the V gene TRBV9; 8 bases map to TRBD1. Germline V gene data show CDR1 as SGDLS and CDR2 as YYNGEE. V lost 7 bases to trimming and J lost 5 bases; unmatched junction nucleotides: 4. CDR3 length: 12 amino acids.